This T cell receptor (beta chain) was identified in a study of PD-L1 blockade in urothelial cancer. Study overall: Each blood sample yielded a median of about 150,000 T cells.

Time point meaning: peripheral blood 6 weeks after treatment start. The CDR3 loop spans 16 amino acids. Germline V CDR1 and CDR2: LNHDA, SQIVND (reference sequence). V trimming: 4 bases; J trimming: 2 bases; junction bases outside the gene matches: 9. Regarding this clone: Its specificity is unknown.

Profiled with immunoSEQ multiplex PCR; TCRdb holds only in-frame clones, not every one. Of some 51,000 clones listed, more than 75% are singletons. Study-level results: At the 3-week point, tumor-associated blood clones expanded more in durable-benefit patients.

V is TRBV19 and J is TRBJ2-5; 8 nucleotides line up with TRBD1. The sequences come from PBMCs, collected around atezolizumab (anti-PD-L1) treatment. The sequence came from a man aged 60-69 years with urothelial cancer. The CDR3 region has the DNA TGTGCCAGTAGTAGGACAGGGCTATTTTGGCAAGAGACCCAGTACTTC. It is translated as CASSRTGLFWQETQYF.